One sample yielded the 20 T cell receptor beta chains listed below, sequenced in a study of blood T cell repertoires in COVID-19. Assay: immunoSEQ multiplex PCR; the TCRdb copy retains only in-frame clones and omits some. The data hold about 40,000 clones, with 75% to 80% observed a single time. Sequencing was done on a sample of peripheral blood. The receptors originated from a woman in her seventies with acute or convalescent COVID-19.

This clone appeared once. V and J are TRBV9 and TRBJ2-7; D is perhaps TRBD2 (6 bases). Looked up from germline, CDR1 is SGDLS and CDR2 is YYNGEE. V lost 2 bases and J lost 1, with 13 bases in between. CDR3 size: 15 residues. The CDR3 sequence: CASSVRLDPSYEQYF. CDR3 nucleotides: TGTGCCAGCAGCGTTAGACTAGACCCATCCTACGAGCAGTACTTC.

The CDR3 loop is CASSLEGRETQYF. In DNA form, the CDR3 reads TGTGCCAGCAGCTTAGAGGGGAGGGAGACCCAGTACTTC. The chain uses TRBV7-3 and TRBJ2-5; D is perhaps TRBD2 (6 bases). The CDR3 runs to 13 residues. Germline CDR1 is SGHTA and CDR2 is FQGTGA. V gave up 2 bases and J gave up 5 bases, with 9 bases separating them. The full variable domain, completed using reference TRBV7-3 and TRBJ2-5, is GAGVSQTPSNKVTEKGKYVELRCDPISGHTALYWYRQSLGQGPEFLIYFQGTGAADDSGLPNDRFFAVRPEGSVSTLKIQRTERGDSAVYLCASSLEGRETQYFGPGTRLLVL.

The chain couples TRBV6-4 to TRBJ1-1; 7 bases agree with TRBD1. V lost 3 bases, J lost 4 bases, and 5 bases stayed unmatched. Germline V lookup: CDR1 MRHNA, CDR2 SNTAGT. The CDR3 runs to 14 residues. CDR3 residues: CASSEGQEGTEAFF. The CDR3 region has the DNA TGTGCCAGCAGTGAAGGACAGGAAGGCACTGAAGCTTTCTTT.

This chain joins TRBV28 and TRBJ1-6, with TRBD1 matching over 10 bases. V lost 6 bases and J lost 10; bases outside the gene matches: 9. CDR3 length equals 15 residues. Germline assignment: CDR1 MDHEN and CDR2 SYDVKM. CDR3 sequence: CASSPGDRGRSPLHF. As DNA, the CDR3 is TGTGCCAGCAGCCCCGGGGACAGGGGCAGGTCACCCCTCCACTTT.

This clone was seen only a few times. The chain uses TRBV9 and TRBJ2-7; a weak D match, TRBD2 (5 bases). CDR1 and CDR2 (germline): SGDLS, YYNGEE. The CDR3 runs to 15 residues. Deletions cut 3 bases from V and 3 bases from J, with 16 bases between. The CDR3: CASSGDPGGHYEQYF. The CDR3 DNA is TGTGCCAGCAGCGGAGACCCCGGAGGTCACTACGAGCAGTACTTC.

The chain combines TRBV29-1 with TRBJ1-4, with D hard to call. CDR3 length equals 12 residues. Germline V gives CDR1 SQVTM, CDR2 ANQGSEA. The V gene lost 4 bases and the J gene lost 3 bases, with 6 bases spanning the gap. This CDR3 reads CSVGQANEKLFF. CDR3 nucleotide sequence: TGCAGCGTTGGTCAGGCTAATGAAAAACTGTTTTTT.

The chain couples TRBV6-1 to TRBJ1-2; no definite D call. Germline CDR1 MNHNS, CDR2 SASEGT. This CDR3 comprises 14 residues. V dropped 0 bases and J dropped 4 bases, with 9 bases sitting between them. CDR3 DNA: TGTGCCAGCAGTGAAGCTCCCCTTAGCTATGGCTACACCTTC. Its protein is CASSEAPLSYGYTF.

The chain combines TRBV7-8 with TRBJ2-1; 7 bases are a match to TRBD1. The J segment lost 8 bases and the V segment lost 3 bases, leaving 10 bases of the junction unmatched. The CDR3 runs to 15 residues. Germline loops: CDR1 SGHVS, CDR2 FQNEAQ. CDR3 region: CASSFSRGRDYEQFF. CDR3 DNA sequence: TGTGCCAGCAGCTTCTCTAGGGGGCGAGATTATGAGCAGTTCTTC.

The chain joins TRBV28 to TRBJ2-7; 10 bases are a match to TRBD1. V lost 5 bases, J lost 1 base, and 5 bases stayed unmatched. This CDR3 is built from 15 residues. From germline, CDR1 is MDHEN and CDR2 SYDVKM. The CDR3 sequence is CASSNLGQGSYEQYF. In nucleotides, the CDR3 is TGTGCCAGCAGTAACCTGGGACAGGGGTCCTACGAGCAGTACTTC.

The gene calls are TRBV5-6 and TRBJ1-4; TRBD1 is a possible D gene (5 bases). Per the germline V gene, CDR1 is SGHDT and CDR2 is YYEEEE. The CDR3 has 16 amino acids. Trimming took 1 base from V and 4 from J, leaving 14 bases between them. The DNA of the CDR3 is TGTGCCAGCAGCTTGTTTCGATCGGGGGGTAATGAAAAACTGTTTTTT. Translating gives CASSLFRSGGNEKLFF.

This clone turned up a few times. The chain carries TRBV10-3 and TRBJ2-7; TRBD2 is a possible D gene (6 bases). The germline gives CDR1 ENHRY, CDR2 SYGVKD. Trimming shortened V by 10 bases and J by 2 bases, and 12 bases separated the two germline ends. The CDR3 runs to 12 residues. The chain's CDR3 is CATKASAYEQYF. In DNA, the CDR3 is TGTGCCACAAAGGCTAGCGCCTACGAGCAGTACTTC.

The V call is TRBV19, the J call TRBJ1-2; no definite D call. In germline, CDR1 is LNHDA, CDR2 SQIVND (reference sequence). Trimming took 2 bases from V and 3 from J, leaving 7 bases between them. This CDR3 region has 13 residues. As DNA, the CDR3 is TGTGCCAGTAGTATAAGCCCCGACTATGGCTACACCTTC. Its translation is CASSISPDYGYTF.

The chain is built from TRBV30 and TRBJ2-2, with TRBD1 as a possible D gene (6 bases). This CDR3 has 15 amino acids. V lost 2 bases to trimming and J lost 5 bases, with 15 bases between them. Germline V gene sequence: CDR1 GTSNPN, CDR2 SVGIG (reference sequence). CDR3 coding DNA: TGTGCCTGGAGTCTATCTTCAGGGGTTACCGGGGAGCTGTTTTTT. It translates to CAWSLSSGVTGELFF.

This clone was counted a single time. The chain joins TRBV5-1 to TRBJ2-1; 10 bases fit TRBD1. The CDR3 totals 16 residues. Germline loops: CDR1 SGHRS, CDR2 YFSETQ. Trimming removed 1 base from V and 2 bases from J; junction bases left unmatched: 3. The CDR3 sequence: CASSLLTGGTYNEQFF. CDR3 coding DNA: TGCGCCAGCAGCTTGCTGACAGGGGGCACCTACAATGAGCAGTTCTTC.

The V call is TRBV5-1, the J call TRBJ1-1, with 10 bases lining up with TRBD1. There are 14 residues in the CDR3. The V segment lost 4 bases and the J segment 4 bases; nucleotides outside the gene matches: 4. Germline loops: CDR1 SGHRS, CDR2 YFSETQ. CDR3 in DNA: TGCGCCAGCAGCGGAAGGGACAGGGGCACTGAAGCTTTCTTT. It is translated as CASSGRDRGTEAFF.

The chain has TRBV20-1 and TRBJ2-5, with D possibly matching TRBD2 (5 bases). CDR1 and CDR2 from the germline V gene are DFQATT and SNEGSKA (reference sequence). Deletions cut 3 bases from V and 5 bases from J, with 7 bases between. CDR3 length equals 11 residues. The CDR3 spells CSASQRETQYF. Here the CDR3 DNA reads TGCAGTGCTAGCCAGCGGGAGACCCAGTACTTC.

The gene calls are TRBV28 and TRBJ1-5; D is perhaps TRBD1 (6 bases). The CDR3 contains 14 residues. Trimming took off 3 bases at V and 7 bases at J, with 13 bases between the two ends. Germline V lookup: CDR1 MDHEN, CDR2 SYDVKM. The CDR3 is CASSFNRDSQPQHF. CDR3 nucleotide sequence: TGTGCCAGCAGTTTCAACAGGGATTCCCAGCCCCAGCATTTT.

This chain links TRBV11-2 with TRBJ2-5, with 7 positions matching TRBD2. Trimming took 2 bases from V and 5 from J; bases not matched to a gene: 14. Germline CDR1 and CDR2: SGHAT and FQNNGV. This CDR3 spans 17 amino acids. Written as DNA, the CDR3 is TGTGCCAGCAGCTTAAATCATTTAGGGGCCGGGGGGGAGACCCAGTACTTC. Translation gives CASSLNHLGAGGETQYF. Full variable domain (rest looked up from reference TRBV11-2 and TRBJ2-5): EAGVAQSPRYKIIEKRQSVAFWCNPISGHATLYWYQQILGQGPKLLIQFQNNGVVDDSQLPKDRFSAERLKGVDSTLKIQPAKLEDSAVYLCASSLNHLGAGGETQYFGPGTRLLVL.

The chain recombines TRBV30 with TRBJ1-4; D unclear. Germline CDR1 reads GTSNPN; CDR2 reads SVGIG (reference sequence). Trimming took 0 bases from V and 8 from J, leaving 16 bases between them. This CDR3 spans 15 amino acids. Written as DNA, the CDR3 is TGTGCCTGGAGTGTAGGCGGAAAGCTCGACGAAAAACTGTTTTTT. Translating it yields CAWSVGGKLDEKLFF.

The chain joins TRBV5-1 to TRBJ1-2; D remains ambiguous. Trimming left V 0 bases short and J 4 bases short, with 10 bases between. This CDR3 region has 14 residues. Germline loops: CDR1 SGHRS, CDR2 YFSETQ. The CDR3 region has the DNA TGCGCCAGCAGCTTGGAAGGAGACTCCTATGGCTACACCTTC. It translates to CASSLEGDSYGYTF.